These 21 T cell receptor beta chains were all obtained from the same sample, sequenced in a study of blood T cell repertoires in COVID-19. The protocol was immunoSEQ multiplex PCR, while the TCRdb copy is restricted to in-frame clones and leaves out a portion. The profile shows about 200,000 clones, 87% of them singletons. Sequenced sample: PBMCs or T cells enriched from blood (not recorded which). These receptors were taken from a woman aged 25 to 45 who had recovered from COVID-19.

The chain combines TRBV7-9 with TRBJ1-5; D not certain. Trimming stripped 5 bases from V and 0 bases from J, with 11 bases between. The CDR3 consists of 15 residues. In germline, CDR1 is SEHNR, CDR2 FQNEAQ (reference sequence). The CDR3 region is CASSADSFSNQPQHF. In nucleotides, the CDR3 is TGTGCCAGCAGCGCCGACTCCTTTAGCAATCAGCCCCAGCATTTT.

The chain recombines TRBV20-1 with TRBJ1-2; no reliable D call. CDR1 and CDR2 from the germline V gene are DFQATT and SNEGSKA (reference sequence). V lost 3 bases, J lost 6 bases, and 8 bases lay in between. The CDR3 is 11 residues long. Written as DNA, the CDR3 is TGCAGTGCTAGGGGTCTAGATGGCTACACCTTC. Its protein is CSARGLDGYTF.

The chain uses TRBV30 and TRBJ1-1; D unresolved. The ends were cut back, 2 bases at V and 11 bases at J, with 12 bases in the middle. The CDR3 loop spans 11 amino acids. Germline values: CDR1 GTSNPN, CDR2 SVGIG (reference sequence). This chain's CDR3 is CAWSREKKAFF. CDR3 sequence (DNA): TGTGCCTGGAGTCGGGAAAAAAAGGCTTTCTTT.

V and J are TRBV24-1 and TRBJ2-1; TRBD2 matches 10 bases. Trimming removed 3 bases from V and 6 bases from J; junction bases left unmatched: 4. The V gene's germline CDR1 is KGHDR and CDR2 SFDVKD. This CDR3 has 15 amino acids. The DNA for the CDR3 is TGTGCCACCAGTGATGGGCTAGCGGGGGCCAATGAGCAGTTCTTC. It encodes CATSDGLAGANEQFF.

The CDR3 DNA follows: TGTGCCAGCAGTCCCGGGAGGGACTCCTACGAGCAGTACTTC. Translation: CASSPGRDSYEQYF. The gene calls are TRBV3-1 (or the pseudogene TRBV3-2) and TRBJ2-7; 8 bases are a match to TRBD2. The length of the CDR3 is 14 residues. Germline CDR1 and CDR2: LGHDT and YNNKEL (reference sequence). Trimming removed 6 bases from V and 0 bases from J; junction bases left unmatched: 4.

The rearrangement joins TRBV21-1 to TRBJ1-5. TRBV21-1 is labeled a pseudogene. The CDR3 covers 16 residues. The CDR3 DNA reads TGTGCCAGCAGCAAAAATGAAGACGCGGGAGGCCAGCCCCAGCATTTT. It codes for CASSKNEDAGGQPQHF.

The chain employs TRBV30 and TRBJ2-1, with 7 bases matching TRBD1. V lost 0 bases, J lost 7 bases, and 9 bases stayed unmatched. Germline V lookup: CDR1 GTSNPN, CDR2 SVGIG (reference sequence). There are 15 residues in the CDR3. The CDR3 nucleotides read TGTGCCTGGAGTGTACTCCGGGACAGACTTAATGAGCAGTTCTTC. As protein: CAWSVLRDRLNEQFF. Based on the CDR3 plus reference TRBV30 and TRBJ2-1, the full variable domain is SQTIHQWPATLVQPVGSPLSLECTVEGTSNPNLYWYRQAAGRGLQLLFYSVGIGQISSEVPQNLSASRPQDRQFILSSKKLLLSDSGFYLCAWSVLRDRLNEQFFGPGTRLTVL.

CDR3 nucleotides: TGTGCCAGCAGCTTGTCCAACTTAGCACCCCTCCACTTT. Translated, it gives CASSLSNLAPLHF. The rearrangement uses TRBV11-2 and TRBJ1-6, with unresolved D. Germline CDR1 and CDR2: SGHAT and FQNNGV. This CDR3 has 13 residues. V lost 3 bases and J 11 bases, leaving 11 bases between the germline ends. The entire variable domain, with the rest obtained from reference TRBV11-2 and TRBJ1-6, is as follows: EAGVAQSPRYKIIEKRQSVAFWCNPISGHATLYWYQQILGQGPKLLIQFQNNGVVDDSQLPKDRFSAERLKGVDSTLKIQPAKLEDSAVYLCASSLSNLAPLHFGNGTRLTVT.

Here the CDR3 reads CASSIQPGLKEAFF. CDR3 DNA: TGTGCCAGTAGTATTCAGCCGGGACTCAAAGAAGCTTTCTTT. The rearrangement joins TRBV19 to TRBJ1-1, with D tentatively TRBD1 (5 bases). Germline CDR1 reads LNHDA; CDR2 reads SQIVND (reference sequence). There are 14 residues in the CDR3. V lost 3 bases to trimming and J lost 8 bases, with 16 bases between them.

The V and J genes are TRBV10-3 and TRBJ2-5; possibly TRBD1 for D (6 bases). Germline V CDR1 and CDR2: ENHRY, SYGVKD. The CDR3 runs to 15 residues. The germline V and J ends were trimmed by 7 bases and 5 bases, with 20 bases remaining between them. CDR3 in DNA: TGTGCCATCAACAAACAGGGCCTCCGTGGGGAGACCCAGTACTTC. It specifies CAINKQGLRGETQYF.

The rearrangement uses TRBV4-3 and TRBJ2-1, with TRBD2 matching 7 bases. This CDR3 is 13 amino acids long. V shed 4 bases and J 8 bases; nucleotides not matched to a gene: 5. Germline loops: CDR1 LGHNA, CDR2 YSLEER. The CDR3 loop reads CASSRREGDEQFF. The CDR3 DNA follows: TGCGCCAGCAGCCGCAGGGAGGGTGATGAGCAGTTCTTC.

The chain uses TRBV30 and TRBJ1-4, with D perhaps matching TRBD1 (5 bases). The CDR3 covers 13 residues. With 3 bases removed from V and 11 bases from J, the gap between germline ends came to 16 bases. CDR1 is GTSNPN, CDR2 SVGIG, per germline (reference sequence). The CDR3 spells CAWRDPQGSKLFF. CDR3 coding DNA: TGTGCCTGGAGGGACCCTCAGGGAAGTAAACTGTTTTTT. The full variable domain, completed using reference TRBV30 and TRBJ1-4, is SQTIHQWPATLVQPVGSPLSLECTVEGTSNPNLYWYRQAAGRGLQLLFYSVGIGQISSEVPQNLSASRPQDRQFILSSKKLLLSDSGFYLCAWRDPQGSKLFFGSGTQLSVL.

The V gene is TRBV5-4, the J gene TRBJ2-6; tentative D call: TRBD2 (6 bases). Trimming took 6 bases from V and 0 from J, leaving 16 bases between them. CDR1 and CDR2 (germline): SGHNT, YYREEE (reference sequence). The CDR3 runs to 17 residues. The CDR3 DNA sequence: TGTGCCAGCACCCCGGGAGCGGTTGTCTCTGGGGCCAACGTCCTGACTTTC. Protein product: CASTPGAVVSGANVLTF.

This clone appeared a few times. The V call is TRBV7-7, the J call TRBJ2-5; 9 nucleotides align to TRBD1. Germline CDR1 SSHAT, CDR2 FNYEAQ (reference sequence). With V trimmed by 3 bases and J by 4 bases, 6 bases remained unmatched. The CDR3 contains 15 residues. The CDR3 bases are TGTGCCAGCAGCTTGGAGACAGGGGGAGTAGAGACCCAGTACTTC. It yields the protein CASSLETGGVETQYF. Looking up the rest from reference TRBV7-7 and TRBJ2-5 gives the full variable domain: GAGVSQSPRYKVTKRGQDVTLRCDPISSHATLYWYQQALGQGPEFLTYFNYEAQPDKSGLPSDRFSAERPEGSISTLTIQRTEQRDSAMYRCASSLETGGVETQYFGPGTRLLVL.

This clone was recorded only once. The CDR3 DNA reads TGTGCCAGCAGTGACTCGGCCGGGACAACCGATCAAGAGACCCAGTACTTC. Translation: CASSDSAGTTDQETQYF. This chain connects TRBV6-4 to TRBJ2-5; D is possibly TRBD1 (6 bases). V was clipped by 0 bases and J by 2 bases, with 16 bases between them. Germline V lookup: CDR1 MRHNA, CDR2 SNTAGT. This CDR3 spans 17 amino acids.

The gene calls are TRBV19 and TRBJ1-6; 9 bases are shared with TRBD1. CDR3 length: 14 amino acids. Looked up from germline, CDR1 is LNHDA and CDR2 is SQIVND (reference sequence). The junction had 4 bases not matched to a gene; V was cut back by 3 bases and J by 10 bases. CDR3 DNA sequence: TGTGCCAGTAGTATCCGGACAGGGGAATCACCCCTCCACTTT. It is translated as CASSIRTGESPLHF. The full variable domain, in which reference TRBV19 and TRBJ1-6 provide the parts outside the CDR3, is DGGITQSPKYLFRKEGQNVTLSCEQNLNHDAMYWYRQDPGQGLRLIYYSQIVNDFQKGDIAEGYSVSREKKESFPLTVTSAQKNPTAFYLCASSIRTGESPLHFGNGTRLTVT.

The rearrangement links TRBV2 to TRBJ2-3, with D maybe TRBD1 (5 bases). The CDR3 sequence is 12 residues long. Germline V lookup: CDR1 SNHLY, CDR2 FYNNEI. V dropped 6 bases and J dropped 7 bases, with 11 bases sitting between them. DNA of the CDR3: TGTGCCAGCAGGGTAGACAGTAATACGCAGTATTTT. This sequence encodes CASRVDSNTQYF.

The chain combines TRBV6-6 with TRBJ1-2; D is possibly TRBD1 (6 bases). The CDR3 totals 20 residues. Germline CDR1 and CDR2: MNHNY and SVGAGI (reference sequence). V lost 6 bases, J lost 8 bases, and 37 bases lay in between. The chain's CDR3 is CASSRVERSFLSGGRWGYTF. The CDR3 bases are TGTGCCAGCAGCAGGGTCGAGAGAAGTTTTCTTAGCGGGGGGCGGTGGGGCTACACCTTC.

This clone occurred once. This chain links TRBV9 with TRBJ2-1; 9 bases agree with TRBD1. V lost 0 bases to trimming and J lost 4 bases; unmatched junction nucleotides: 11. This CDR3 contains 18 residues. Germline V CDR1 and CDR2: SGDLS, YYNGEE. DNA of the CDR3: TGTGCCAGCAGCGTAGATCCGGGACAGGGTCCCTCATACAATGAGCAGTTCTTC. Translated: CASSVDPGQGPSYNEQFF. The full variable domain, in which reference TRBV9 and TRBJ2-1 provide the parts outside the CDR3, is DSGVTQTPKHLITATGQRVTLRCSPRSGDLSVYWYQQSLDQGLQFLIQYYNGEERAKGNILERFSAQQFPDLHSELNLSSLELGDSALYFCASSVDPGQGPSYNEQFFGPGTRLTVL.

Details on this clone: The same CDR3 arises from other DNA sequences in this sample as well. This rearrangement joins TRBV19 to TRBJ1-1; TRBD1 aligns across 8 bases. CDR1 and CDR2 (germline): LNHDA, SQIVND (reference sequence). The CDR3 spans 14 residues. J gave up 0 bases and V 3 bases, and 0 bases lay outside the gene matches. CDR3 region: CASSMTGVNTEAFF. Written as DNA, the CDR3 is TGTGCCAGTAGTATGACAGGGGTGAACACTGAAGCTTTCTTT.

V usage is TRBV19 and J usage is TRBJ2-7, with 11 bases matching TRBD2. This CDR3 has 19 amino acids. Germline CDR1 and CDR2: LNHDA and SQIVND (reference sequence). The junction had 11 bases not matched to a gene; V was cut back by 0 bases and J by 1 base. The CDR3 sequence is CASSIDGKRLAGGSYEQYF. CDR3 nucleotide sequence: TGTGCCAGTAGTATAGATGGGAAACGCCTAGCGGGAGGATCCTACGAGCAGTACTTC.